This TCR beta chain derives from a study of shared clonotypes between healthy human individuals. Study conclusions and caveats: Depth was large, yet rarefaction showed that sorted-subset sequencing was incomplete.

This clone is a singleton in its sample. Its antigen is unidentified. TCRdb keeps only in-frame clones here, not all; method: immunoSEQ multiplex PCR. The sample has about 1.1 million clones, roughly 77% seen once; the top ten hold 0.89%. The TCR was taken from a man between 18 and 35 years old in good health. Some clones in this sample may be carry-over from other donors' samples. Sequencing was done on a sample of memory CD4+ T cells from PBMCs. Regarding subset: CD45RA-negative fraction.

The CDR3 DNA sequence: TGTGCCAGCAGTGCCCAGGCCGGGACAGGGACCTACGAGCAGTACTTC. Residues: CASSAQAGTGTYEQYF. V and J are TRBV28 and TRBJ2-7; 9 nucleotides line up with TRBD1. This CDR3 contains 16 residues. Germline-derived CDR1 and CDR2 are MDHEN and SYDVKM. The trim removed 5 bases at V and 2 bases at J, leaving 10 bases unmatched.